This T cell receptor (beta chain) stems from a study of metastatic and nonmetastatic thyroid tumors. Looking at the study overall: Across blood and tumor or nodule tissue, repertoires from malignant and benign thyroid patients were compared with one another. Notes on the study in general: Across blood and tumor, TCR beta diversity in malignant thyroid tumors was reportedly significantly higher than in benign nodules.

No treatment had been given to any patient before thyroid surgery. Germline V gene lookup returns CDR1 DFQATT and CDR2 SNEGSKA (reference sequence). The CDR3 extends over 12 amino acids. V gave up 6 bases and J gave up 3 bases, with 11 bases separating them. This clone was observed at least ten times. The antigen is not known. In the authors' workflow: Clinicopathological groups supplied CDR3 differences that were used to build a distant-metastasis classifier for papillary thyroid cancer. MiXCR re-clonotyped the PCR reads for TCRdb. These V and J calls are TCRdb output, not the study's own analysis. The data hold approximately 22,000 clones, with around an eighth observed a single time.

The sequencing input was blood. The rearrangement links TRBV20-1 to TRBJ1-1; the D gene is possibly TRBD1 (6 bases). This TCR derives from a female donor with papillary thyroid cancer or a benign thyroid nodule (not recorded which). Some clones in this sample may be carry-over from other donors' samples. The CDR3 loop is CSAQGLDTEAFF. Here the CDR3 DNA reads TGCAGTGCCCAGGGGCTGGACACTGAAGCTTTCTTT.